Detailed here is one T cell receptor (beta chain). The data were taken from a study of cytomegalovirus exposure and HLA in healthy donors. The CDR3 totals 17 residues. Germline CDR1 reads SGDLS; CDR2 reads YYNGEE. Unmatched junction bases numbered 9, after V lost 2 bases and J lost 0 bases. The assay was immunoSEQ multiplex PCR, and TCRdb's table has in-frame clones only and misses some. The profile covers tens of thousands of clones, with roughly 85% appearing a single time and approximately 20% taken by the ten largest. This sequence joins TRBV9 and TRBJ2-3; 7 bases fit TRBD2. The clonotype originates from a man aged 18 to 35 in good health and CMV-seropositive. The sequenced sample was PBMCs. CDR3 protein: CASSVDLTSASTDTQYF. CDR3 DNA sequence: TGTGCCAGCAGCGTCGACCTCACTAGCGCGAGCACAGATACGCAGTATTTT.